Listed below are T cell receptor beta chains from one sample, sequenced in a study of T cells after yellow fever vaccination. Each CDR3 protein is one row after TCRdb ran MiXCR on the 5' RACE reads. The sample lists approximately 120,000 distinct CDR3 sequences; about 16% were seen once. The sample was CD8+ T cells sorted from PBMCs, taken 5 days after the yellow fever booster vaccination. These receptors were taken from a man between 18 and 29 years old who received the YFV17D yellow fever vaccine. The CDR3 runs from the conserved cysteine through the conserved F or W. The D gene is left open where the match is weak. Clone size is given for some rows only: seen once, a few or many times, or a class if the clone is expanded.

V gene: TRBV4-3; D gene: .; J gene: TRBJ2-1; clone size: few; CDR3 DNA: TGCGCCAGCAGCCAAGTCCCACAACTGGGGTACAATGAGCAGTTCTTC; CDR3 protein: CASSQVPQLGYNEQFF
V gene: TRBV15; D gene: TRBD2; J gene: TRBJ2-2; clone size: few; CDR3 DNA: TGTGCCACCAGCGGGACTAGCGGGGGATACACCGGGGAGCTGTTTTTT; CDR3 protein: CATSGTSGGYTGELFF
V gene: TRBV7-9; D gene: TRBD1; J gene: TRBJ2-4; clone size: few; CDR3 DNA: TGTGCCAGCAGCTTAATTGCGACAGGGGGTATTGACATTCAGTACTTC; CDR3 protein: CASSLIATGGIDIQYF
V gene: TRBV4-3; D gene: .; J gene: TRBJ2-5; clone size: few; CDR3 DNA: TGCGCCAGCAGCCAAACCTGGGGGCAGATCCAATACCAAGAGACCCAGTACTTC; CDR3 protein: CASSQTWGQIQYQETQYF
V gene: TRBV6-5; D gene: .; J gene: TRBJ2-2; clone size: few; CDR3 DNA: TGTGCCAGCAGATGGTCAGCCATCACATTCACCGGGGAGCTGTTTTTT; CDR3 protein: CASRWSAITFTGELFF
V gene: TRBV12-5; D gene: TRBD2; J gene: TRBJ2-5; clone size: .; CDR3 DNA: TGTGCTAGTGGCCCAGGACTAGCGGGAGAGACCCAGTACTTC; CDR3 protein: CASGPGLAGETQYF
V gene: TRBV6-4; D gene: .; J gene: TRBJ2-1; clone size: few; CDR3 DNA: TGTGCCAGCAGTGTGGGGGTATACAATGAGCAGTTCTTC; CDR3 protein: CASSVGVYNEQFF
V gene: TRBV5-1; D gene: .; J gene: TRBJ1-2; clone size: once; CDR3 DNA: TGCGCCAGCAGCTTGGTGCGATCGGGGGCCAGAGAAGGCTACACCTTC; CDR3 protein: CASSLVRSGAREGYTF
V gene: TRBV11-2; D gene: .; J gene: TRBJ2-5; clone size: few; CDR3 DNA: TGTGCCAGCAGCTCTTGGGCTGCCCCGTACCAAGAGACCCAGTACTTC; CDR3 protein: CASSSWAAPYQETQYF
V gene: TRBV4-3; D gene: .; J gene: TRBJ1-5; clone size: .; CDR3 DNA: TGCGCCAGCAGCCAAGATGGGCAGAGCAATCAGCCCCAGCATTTT; CDR3 protein: CASSQDGQSNQPQHF
V gene: TRBV6-4; D gene: .; J gene: TRBJ2-3; clone size: many; CDR3 DNA: TGTGCCAGCAGTCAAAGGGATACAGATACGCAGTATTTT; CDR3 protein: CASSQRDTDTQYF
V gene: TRBV4-3; D gene: TRBD2; J gene: TRBJ2-3; clone size: few; CDR3 DNA: TGCGCCAGCAGCCAAGTAAGCGGGGGCAGCACAGATACGCAGTATTTT; CDR3 protein: CASSQVSGGSTDTQYF
V gene: TRBV29-1; D gene: .; J gene: TRBJ2-7; clone size: few; CDR3 DNA: TGCAGCGTTCTCCACACAAGAGGCTACGAGCAGTACTTC; CDR3 protein: CSVLHTRGYEQYF
V gene: TRBV20-1; D gene: .; J gene: TRBJ2-7; clone size: few; CDR3 DNA: TGCAGTGCTAGAGATCAGGGGGGTTTGTACGAGCAGTACTTC; CDR3 protein: CSARDQGGLYEQYF
V gene: TRBV19; D gene: TRBD2; J gene: TRBJ2-5; clone size: .; CDR3 DNA: TGTGCCAGTAGTCCAGGGACTAGCAGTGCAGAGACCCAGTACTTC; CDR3 protein: CASSPGTSSAETQYF
V gene: TRBV4-1; D gene: .; J gene: TRBJ2-4; clone size: few; CDR3 DNA: TGCGCCAGCAGCTCAAGGGGAGACGGGGAAAACATTCAGTACTTC; CDR3 protein: CASSSRGDGENIQYF
V gene: TRBV7-9; D gene: TRBD2; J gene: TRBJ2-1; clone size: few; CDR3 DNA: TGTGCCAGCAGCTCCAGACGGCCCGGGACTAGCGGGGGGACTAGAGAGCCGCAGTTCTTC; CDR3 protein: CASSSRRPGTSGGTREPQFF
V gene: TRBV24-1; D gene: .; J gene: TRBJ1-4; clone size: .; CDR3 DNA: TGTGCCACCAGTGAGCGGGACGGCAGTGAACTGTTTTTT; CDR3 protein: CATSERDGSELFF
V gene: TRBV7-3; D gene: .; J gene: TRBJ1-5; clone size: .; CDR3 DNA: TGTGCCAGCAGCTTGATGGGGAATCAGCCCCAGCATTTT; CDR3 protein: CASSLMGNQPQHF
V gene: TRBV4-2; D gene: TRBD2; J gene: TRBJ2-3; clone size: few; CDR3 DNA: TGTGCCAGCAGCCGACTCCGGGGGGGACTCACAGATACGCAGTATTTT; CDR3 protein: CASSRLRGGLTDTQYF
V gene: TRBV11-2; D gene: .; J gene: TRBJ2-5; clone size: few; CDR3 DNA: TGTGCCAGCAGCTCGCACATGGGGACCCAGTACTTC; CDR3 protein: CASSSHMGTQYF
V gene: TRBV12-3/TRBV12-4; D gene: .; J gene: TRBJ1-6; clone size: few; CDR3 DNA: TGTGCCAGCAGTTCGCCCGGGACACCCGCTTCACCCCTCCACTTT; CDR3 protein: CASSSPGTPASPLHF
V gene: TRBV12-3/TRBV12-4; D gene: .; J gene: TRBJ2-6; clone size: .; CDR3 DNA: TGTGCCAGCAGTAAAACAGGTTCCGGGGCCAACGTCCTGACTTTC; CDR3 protein: CASSKTGSGANVLTF
V gene: TRBV7-9; D gene: TRBD2; J gene: TRBJ2-3; clone size: few; CDR3 DNA: TGTGCCAGCGCGGGGGAAGAAGTTAGCACAGATACGCAGTATTTT; CDR3 protein: CASAGEEVSTDTQYF
V gene: TRBV25-1; D gene: .; J gene: TRBJ2-3; clone size: few; CDR3 DNA: TGTGCCAGCAGCAGAAAACCTGATCGGACTATCTTGGGCACAGATACGCAGTATTTT; CDR3 protein: CASSRKPDRTILGTDTQYF
V gene: TRBV5-4; D gene: .; J gene: TRBJ2-3; clone size: .; CDR3 DNA: TGTGCCAGCAGCTCCGGGGGGCAACCATGGCAGTATTTT; CDR3 protein: CASSSGGQPWQYF
V gene: TRBV4-1; D gene: .; J gene: TRBJ1-3; clone size: few; CDR3 DNA: TGCGCCAGCAGCCTGACTCGGGGCTCTGGAAACACCATATATTTT; CDR3 protein: CASSLTRGSGNTIYF
V gene: TRBV4-1; D gene: .; J gene: TRBJ2-7; clone size: many; CDR3 DNA: TGCGCCAGCAGCCCCACAGGACGGGAGAGCACCTACGAGCAGTACTTC; CDR3 protein: CASSPTGRESTYEQYF
V gene: TRBV15; D gene: TRBD1; J gene: TRBJ1-5; clone size: .; CDR3 DNA: TGTGCCACCAGCAGGGGACAGGAGAGCAATCAGCCCCAGCATTTT; CDR3 protein: CATSRGQESNQPQHF
V gene: TRBV23-1; D gene: .; J gene: TRBJ2-3; clone size: .; CDR3 DNA: TGCGCCAGCAGTCGATCAAGGTGGAGACTAGAATATTCAGATACGCAGTATTTT; CDR3 protein: CASSRSRWRLEYSDTQYF
V gene: TRBV25-1; D gene: .; J gene: TRBJ1-1; clone size: many; CDR3 DNA: TGTGCCAGCAGTGAATTCGGTGGGCCGAACACTGAAGCTTTCTTT; CDR3 protein: CASSEFGGPNTEAFF